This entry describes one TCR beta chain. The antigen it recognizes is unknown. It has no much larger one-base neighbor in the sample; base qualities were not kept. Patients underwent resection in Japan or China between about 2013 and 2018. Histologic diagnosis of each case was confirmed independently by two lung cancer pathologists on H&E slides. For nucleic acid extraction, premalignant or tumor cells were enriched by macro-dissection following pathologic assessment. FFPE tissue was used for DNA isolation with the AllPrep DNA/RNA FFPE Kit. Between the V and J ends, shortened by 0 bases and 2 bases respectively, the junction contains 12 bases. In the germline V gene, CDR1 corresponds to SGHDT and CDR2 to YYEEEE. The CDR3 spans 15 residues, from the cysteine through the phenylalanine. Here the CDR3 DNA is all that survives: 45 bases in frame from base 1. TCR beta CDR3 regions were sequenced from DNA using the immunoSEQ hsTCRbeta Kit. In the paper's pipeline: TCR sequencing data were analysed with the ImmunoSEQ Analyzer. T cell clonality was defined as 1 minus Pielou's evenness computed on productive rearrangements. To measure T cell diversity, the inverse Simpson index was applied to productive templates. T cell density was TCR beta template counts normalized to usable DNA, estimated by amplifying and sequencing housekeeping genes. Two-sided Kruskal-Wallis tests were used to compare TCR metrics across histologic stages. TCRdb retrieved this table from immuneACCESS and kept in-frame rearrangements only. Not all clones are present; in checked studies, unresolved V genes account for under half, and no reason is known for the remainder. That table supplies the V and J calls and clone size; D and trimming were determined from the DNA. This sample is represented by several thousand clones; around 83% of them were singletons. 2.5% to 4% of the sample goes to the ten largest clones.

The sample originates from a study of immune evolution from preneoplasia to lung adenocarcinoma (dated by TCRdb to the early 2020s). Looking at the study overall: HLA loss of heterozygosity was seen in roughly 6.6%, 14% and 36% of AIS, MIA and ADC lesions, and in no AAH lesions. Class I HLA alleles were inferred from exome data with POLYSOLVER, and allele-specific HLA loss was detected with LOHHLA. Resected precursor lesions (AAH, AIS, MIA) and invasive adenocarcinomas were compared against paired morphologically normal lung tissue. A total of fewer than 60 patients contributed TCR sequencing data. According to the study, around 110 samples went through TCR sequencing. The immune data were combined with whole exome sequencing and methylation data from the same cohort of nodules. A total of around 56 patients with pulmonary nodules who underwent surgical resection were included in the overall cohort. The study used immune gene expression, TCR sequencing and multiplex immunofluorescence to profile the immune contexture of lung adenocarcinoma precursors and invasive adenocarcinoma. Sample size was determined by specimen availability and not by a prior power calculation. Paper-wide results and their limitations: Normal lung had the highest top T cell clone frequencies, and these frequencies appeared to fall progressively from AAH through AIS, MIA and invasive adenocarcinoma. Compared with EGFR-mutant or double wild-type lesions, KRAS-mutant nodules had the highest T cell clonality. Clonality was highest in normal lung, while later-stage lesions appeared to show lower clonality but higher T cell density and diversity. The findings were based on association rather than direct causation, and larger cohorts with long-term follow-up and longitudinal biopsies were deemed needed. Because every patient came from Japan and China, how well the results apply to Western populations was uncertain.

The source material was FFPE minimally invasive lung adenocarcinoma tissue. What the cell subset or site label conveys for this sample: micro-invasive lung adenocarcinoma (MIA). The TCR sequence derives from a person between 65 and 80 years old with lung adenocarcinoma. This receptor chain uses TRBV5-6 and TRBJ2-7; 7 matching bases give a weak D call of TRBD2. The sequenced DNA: TGTGCCAGCAGCTTGGAGAGGGGGGGGACCTACGAGCAGTACTTC. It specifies CASSLERGGTYEQYF.